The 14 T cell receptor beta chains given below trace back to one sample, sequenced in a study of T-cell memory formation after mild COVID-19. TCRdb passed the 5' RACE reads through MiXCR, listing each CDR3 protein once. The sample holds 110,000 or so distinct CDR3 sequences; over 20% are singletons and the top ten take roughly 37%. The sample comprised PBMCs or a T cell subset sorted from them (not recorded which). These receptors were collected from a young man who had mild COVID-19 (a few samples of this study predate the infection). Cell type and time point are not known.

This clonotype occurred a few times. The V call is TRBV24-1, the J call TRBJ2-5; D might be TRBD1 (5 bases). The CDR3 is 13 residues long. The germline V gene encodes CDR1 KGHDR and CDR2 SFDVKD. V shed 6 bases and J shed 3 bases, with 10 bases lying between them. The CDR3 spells CATSMGREETQYF. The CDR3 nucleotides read TGTGCCACCAGTATGGGCAGGGAAGAGACCCAGTACTTC.

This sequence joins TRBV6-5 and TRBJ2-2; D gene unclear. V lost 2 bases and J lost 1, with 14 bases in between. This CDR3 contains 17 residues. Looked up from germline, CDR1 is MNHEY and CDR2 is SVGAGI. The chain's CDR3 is CASSYPSEDGNTGELFF. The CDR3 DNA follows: TGTGCCAGCAGTTACCCCAGTGAAGACGGGAACACCGGGGAGCTGTTTTTT.

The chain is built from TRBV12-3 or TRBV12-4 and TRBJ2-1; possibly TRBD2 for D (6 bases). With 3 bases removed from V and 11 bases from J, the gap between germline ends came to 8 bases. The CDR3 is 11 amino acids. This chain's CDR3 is CASSFRGKQFF. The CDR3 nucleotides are TGTGCCAGCAGTTTCCGGGGGAAGCAGTTCTTC.

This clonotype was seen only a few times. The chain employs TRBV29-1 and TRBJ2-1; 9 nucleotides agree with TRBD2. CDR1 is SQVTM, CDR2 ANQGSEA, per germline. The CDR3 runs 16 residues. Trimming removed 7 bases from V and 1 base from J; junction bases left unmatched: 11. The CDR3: CSGGLAGPTSYNEQFF. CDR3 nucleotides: TGCAGCGGGGGACTAGCCGGTCCCACGTCCTACAATGAGCAGTTCTTC.

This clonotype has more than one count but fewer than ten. The CDR3 DNA reads as TGTGCCAGCAGTTACGCCGGGGGTGGTTACAATGAGCAGTTCTTC. It specifies CASSYAGGGYNEQFF. The chain combines TRBV6-2 or TRBV6-3 with TRBJ2-1; D is perhaps TRBD2 (6 bases). Germline CDR1 is MNHEY and CDR2 is SVGEGT. This CDR3 is built from 15 residues. V was pared by 2 bases and J by 4 bases, with 12 bases between.

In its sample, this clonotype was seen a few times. CDR3 in amino acids: CASAGSRDGSTDTQYF. In DNA, the CDR3 is TGTGCCAGCGCTGGGTCCCGGGACGGCAGCACAGATACGCAGTATTTT. This chain joins TRBV11-2 and TRBJ2-3; perhaps D is TRBD1 or TRBD2 (5 bases each). CDR1 is SGHAT and CDR2 is FQNNGV in the germline V gene. Trimming cost V 8 bases and J 0 bases, with 18 bases left between them. The CDR3 has 16 amino acids.

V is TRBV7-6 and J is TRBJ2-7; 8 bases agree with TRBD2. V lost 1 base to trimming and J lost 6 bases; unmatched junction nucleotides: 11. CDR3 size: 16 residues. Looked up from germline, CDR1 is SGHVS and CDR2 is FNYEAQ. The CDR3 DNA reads TGTGCCAGCAGCTTAGAACCACCGGGAGGGGAAGGCGAGCAGTACTTC. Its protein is CASSLEPPGGEGEQYF.

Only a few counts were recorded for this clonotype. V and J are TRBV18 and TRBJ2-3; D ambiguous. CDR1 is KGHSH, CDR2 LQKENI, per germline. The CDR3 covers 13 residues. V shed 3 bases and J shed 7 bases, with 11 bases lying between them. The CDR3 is CASSPPFTNTQYF. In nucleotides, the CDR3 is TGTGCCAGCTCACCCCCCTTTACGAATACGCAGTATTTT.

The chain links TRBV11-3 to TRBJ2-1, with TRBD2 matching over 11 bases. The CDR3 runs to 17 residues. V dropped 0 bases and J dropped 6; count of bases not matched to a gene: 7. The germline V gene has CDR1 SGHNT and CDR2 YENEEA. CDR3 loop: CASSLEWGGTSGNEQFF. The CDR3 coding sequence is TGTGCCAGCAGCTTAGAGTGGGGGGGGACTAGCGGCAATGAGCAGTTCTTC.

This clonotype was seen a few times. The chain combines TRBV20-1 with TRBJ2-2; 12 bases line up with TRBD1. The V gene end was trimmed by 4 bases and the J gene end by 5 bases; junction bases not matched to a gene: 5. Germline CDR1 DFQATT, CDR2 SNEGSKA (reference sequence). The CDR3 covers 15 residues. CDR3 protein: CSAKGDRGPTGELFF. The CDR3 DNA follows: TGCAGTGCTAAGGGGGACAGGGGGCCGACCGGGGAGCTGTTTTTT.

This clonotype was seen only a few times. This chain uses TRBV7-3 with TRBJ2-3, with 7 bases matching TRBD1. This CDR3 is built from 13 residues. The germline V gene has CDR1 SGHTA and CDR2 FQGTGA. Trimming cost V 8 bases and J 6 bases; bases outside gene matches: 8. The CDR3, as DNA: TGTGCCAGCTCTGAAGGGGGCCCGGATACGCAGTATTTT. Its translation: CASSEGGPDTQYF.

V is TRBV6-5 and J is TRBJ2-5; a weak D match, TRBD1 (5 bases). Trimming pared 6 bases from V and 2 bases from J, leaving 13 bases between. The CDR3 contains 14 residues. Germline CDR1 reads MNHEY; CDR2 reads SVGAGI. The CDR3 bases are TGTGCCAGCAGCCATACAGGAACACAAGAGACCCAGTACTTC. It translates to CASSHTGTQETQYF.

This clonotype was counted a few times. CDR3 residues: CASSLFGESYEQYF. The CDR3, as DNA: TGCGCCAGCAGCTTGTTCGGGGAGTCCTACGAGCAGTACTTC. This chain connects TRBV5-1 to TRBJ2-7, with a tentative D call TRBD2 (5 bases). The ends were cut back, 1 base at V and 1 base at J, with 9 bases in the middle. CDR3 length: 14 amino acids. Germline CDR1 reads SGHRS; CDR2 reads YFSETQ. The full variable domain, in which reference TRBV5-1 and TRBJ2-7 provide the parts outside the CDR3, is KAGVTQTPRYLIKTRGQQVTLSCSPISGHRSVSWYQQTPGQGLQFLFEYFSETQRNKGNFPGRFSGRQFSNSRSEMNVSTLELGDSALYLCASSLFGESYEQYFGPGTRLTVT.

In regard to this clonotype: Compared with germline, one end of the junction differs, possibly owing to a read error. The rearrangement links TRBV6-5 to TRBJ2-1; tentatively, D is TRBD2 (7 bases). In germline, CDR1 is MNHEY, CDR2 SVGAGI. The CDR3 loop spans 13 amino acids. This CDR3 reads CASSYSSRGGRRF. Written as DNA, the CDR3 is TGTGCCAGCAGTTACTCGAGTAGGGGGGGCCGACGCTTC.